The clone carrying this T cell receptor beta chain has just a few counts. The antigen remains unidentified. Each CDR3 protein gets one entry after TCRdb re-called the multiplex PCR reads with MiXCR. The repertoire holds around 19,000 distinct CDR3 sequences, around 33% seen once, with over 8.5% in the top ten. The entry originates in a study of breast tumors, draining lymph nodes, adjacent tissues. General study findings and limits: Compared with lymph nodes, tumors were less diverse; compared with nontumor tissue, more. Most tumor T cells seemingly derive from lymph node, then expand in tumor. Tumor and nontumor repertoires were significantly more similar in luminal-like than in basal-like breast cancer.

The receptor comes from a female donor with breast cancer. Some clones in this sample may be carry-over from other donors' samples. The sample was breast tumor tissue.

CDR3 in DNA: TGTGCCAGCAGCAGAGGGACTAGTGGTACCTACGAGCAGTACTTC. This encodes CASSRGTSGTYEQYF. The chain recombines TRBV7-2 with TRBJ2-7; TRBD2 matches 8 bases. Per the germline V gene, CDR1 is SGHTA and CDR2 is FQGNSA. The CDR3 covers 15 residues. With V trimmed by 5 bases and J by 2 bases, 8 bases remained unmatched.